Shown below are 22 T cell receptor beta chains from a single sample sequenced in a study of glioma-infiltrating T cells after dendritic cell vaccination. The data were produced by immunoSEQ multiplex PCR, yet TCRdb's version contains in-frame clones alone and is incomplete. The profile shows tens of thousands of clones, 85% of them singletons. Source: blood, taken before dendritic cell vaccination. These receptors were taken from a human donor with glioblastoma.

CDR3 sequence: CASSVGRGHLKGSYEQYF. CDR3 bases: TGTGCCAGCAGCGTAGGTAGAGGACATCTTAAGGGGTCCTACGAGCAGTACTTC. The V and J genes are TRBV9 and TRBJ2-7; perhaps TRBD1 as D (5 bases). CDR3 length: 18 amino acids. The V end lost 0 bases, the J end lost 1 base, and 20 bases lay between the germline ends. The germline V gene encodes CDR1 SGDLS and CDR2 YYNGEE.

This chain connects TRBV5-1 to TRBJ1-3; D unresolved. The CDR3 runs 15 residues. V lost 0 bases, J lost 4 bases, and 11 bases lay in between. CDR1 is SGHRS and CDR2 is YFSETQ in the germline V gene. Here the CDR3 DNA reads TGCGCCAGCAGCTTGGATGTCAACTGGGGAAACACCATATATTTT. It codes for CASSLDVNWGNTIYF.

V and J are TRBV5-1 and TRBJ1-2; weak D call: TRBD1 (5 bases). Germline CDR1 reads SGHRS; CDR2 reads YFSETQ. The CDR3 is 13 residues long. The germline V and J ends were trimmed by 0 bases and 5 bases, with 8 bases remaining between them. CDR3 region: CASSLAGPYGYTF. CDR3 nucleotides: TGCGCCAGCAGCTTGGCAGGGCCGTATGGCTACACCTTC. Based on the CDR3 plus reference TRBV5-1 and TRBJ1-2, the full variable domain is KAGVTQTPRYLIKTRGQQVTLSCSPISGHRSVSWYQQTPGQGLQFLFEYFSETQRNKGNFPGRFSGRQFSNSRSEMNVSTLELGDSALYLCASSLAGPYGYTFGSGTRLTVV.

The chain recombines TRBV6-6 with TRBJ1-6, with no clear D. V lost 4 bases and J lost 8, with 18 bases in between. The CDR3 spans 16 residues. From germline, CDR1 is MNHNY and CDR2 SVGAGI (reference sequence). CDR3 loop: CASSFTHTSADSPLHF. The CDR3 region has the DNA TGTGCCAGCAGTTTTACACACACCTCGGCGGATTCACCCCTCCACTTT.

This rearrangement joins TRBV6-1 to TRBJ1-5; 11 bases fit TRBD1. The CDR3 spans 16 residues. Trimming cost V 4 bases and J 2 bases; bases outside gene matches: 4. The V gene's germline CDR1 is MNHNS and CDR2 SASEGT. CDR3: CASSGTGGLGNQPQHF. The CDR3 DNA follows: TGTGCCAGCAGTGGGACAGGGGGCTTGGGCAATCAGCCCCAGCATTTT.

V and J are TRBV5-1 and TRBJ1-4; D gene unclear. V lost 0 bases, J lost 0 bases, and 6 bases lay in between. Per germline, CDR1 SGHRS and CDR2 YFSETQ. The CDR3 loop spans 15 amino acids. CDR3 DNA: TGCGCCAGCAGCTTGGGCCGGGCAACTAATGAAAAACTGTTTTTT. Amino acid sequence: CASSLGRATNEKLFF.

This clone came up once. V is TRBV19 and J is TRBJ1-5; D call uncertain. The V and J ends lost 3 bases and 5 bases respectively, with 8 bases between them. The CDR3 has 13 amino acids. Germline V lookup: CDR1 LNHDA, CDR2 SQIVND (reference sequence). CDR3 in DNA: TGTGCCAGTAGTATCGGGAGGGATCAGCCCCAGCATTTT. It encodes CASSIGRDQPQHF.

The chain is built from TRBV5-1 and TRBJ1-1; D gene unclear. Germline V gene lookup returns CDR1 SGHRS and CDR2 YFSETQ. Trimming stripped 0 bases from V and 1 base from J, with 10 bases between. The CDR3 runs to 15 residues. The CDR3 sequence: CASSLERGKNTEAFF. The CDR3, as DNA: TGCGCCAGCAGCTTGGAGCGGGGAAAGAACACTGAAGCTTTCTTT.

V and J are TRBV7-6 and TRBJ2-7, with 7 bases that match TRBD1. V lost 1 base, J lost 3 bases, and 6 bases stayed unmatched. From germline, CDR1 is SGHVS and CDR2 FNYEAQ. The CDR3 is 15 residues long. The CDR3 coding sequence is TGTGCCAGCAGCTTAGTACAGGGGCCTGTCTACGAGCAGTACTTC. Translating gives CASSLVQGPVYEQYF.

This chain joins TRBV19 and TRBJ1-5, with D possibly matching TRBD1 (6 bases). The V end was cut by 8 bases, the J end by 1 base, with 15 bases between. CDR3 length: 15 residues. CDR1 and CDR2 from the germline V gene are LNHDA and SQIVND (reference sequence). CDR3 sequence reads: CASLNRDTSNQPQHF. CDR3 coding DNA: TGTGCCAGTCTGAACCGGGACACCAGCAATCAGCCCCAGCATTTT.

This clone occurred once. The chain combines TRBV6-1 with TRBJ2-7; 7 nucleotides line up with TRBD1. The V segment lost 5 bases and the J segment 0 bases; nucleotides outside the gene matches: 4. The CDR3 extends over 14 amino acids. CDR1 is MNHNS, CDR2 SASEGT, per germline. As DNA, the CDR3 is TGTGCCAGCAGTCCCGACAGGGCCTCCTACGAGCAGTACTTC. It encodes CASSPDRASYEQYF.

The chain employs TRBV5-6 and TRBJ2-7; TRBD1 matches 9 bases. The CDR3 loop spans 16 amino acids. Unmatched junction bases numbered 8, after V lost 4 bases and J lost 0 bases. Germline values: CDR1 SGHDT, CDR2 YYEEEE. The CDR3 is CASSAGTGFSSYEQYF. The CDR3 nucleotides are TGTGCCAGCAGCGCCGGGACAGGGTTTTCCTCCTACGAGCAGTACTTC.

This clone has only one observation. V is TRBV19 and J is TRBJ2-2; 10 positions agree with TRBD2. Germline V lookup: CDR1 LNHDA, CDR2 SQIVND (reference sequence). This CDR3 region has 16 residues. The V segment lost 3 bases and the J segment 4 bases; nucleotides outside the gene matches: 5. The CDR3 is CASSIVTSGFTGELFF. The CDR3 DNA follows: TGTGCCAGTAGTATCGTGACTAGCGGGTTCACCGGGGAGCTGTTTTTT.

This chain connects TRBV27 to TRBJ2-1; 16 bases line up with TRBD2. The ends lost 6 bases at V and 4 bases at J; junction bases unmatched: 3. CDR1 and CDR2 (germline): MNHEY, SMNVEV (reference sequence). The CDR3 is 16 residues long. The CDR3 DNA reads as TGTGCCAGCAGGGGACTAGCGGGAGGGGGGTACAATGAGCAGTTCTTC. Protein sequence: CASRGLAGGGYNEQFF.

V gene TRBV6-5 combines with J gene TRBJ2-3; D gene uncertain. The CDR3 consists of 11 residues. CDR1 and CDR2 from the germline V gene are MNHEY and SVGAGI. V was clipped by 7 bases and J by 5 bases, with 7 bases between them. The CDR3 sequence is CASKSLDTQYF. In DNA form, the CDR3 reads TGTGCCAGCAAATCCCTAGATACGCAGTATTTT.

This clone was found once. This chain joins TRBV5-1 and TRBJ1-1; 7 bases agree with TRBD1. Trimming cost V 0 bases and J 1 base; bases outside gene matches: 3. The germline V gene encodes CDR1 SGHRS and CDR2 YFSETQ. CDR3 length equals 15 residues. The CDR3: CASSLGDRPNTEAFF. The CDR3 nucleotides read TGCGCCAGCAGCTTGGGGGACAGACCGAACACTGAAGCTTTCTTT.

This rearrangement joins TRBV18 to TRBJ2-1, with TRBD2 identical over 7 bases. Germline V gene sequence: CDR1 KGHSH, CDR2 LQKENI. The ends lost 3 bases at V and 1 base at J; junction bases unmatched: 3. The CDR3 has 15 residues. CDR3 sequence reads: CASSPLAASYNEQFF. CDR3 bases: TGTGCCAGCTCACCTCTAGCGGCGTCCTACAATGAGCAGTTCTTC.

This chain joins TRBV4-1 and TRBJ2-7, with TRBD2 matching over 9 bases. The CDR3 sequence is 15 residues long. The V gene's germline CDR1 is MGHRA and CDR2 YSYEKL. After removal of 4 bases from V and 4 bases from J, the junction contained 8 bases not matched to a gene. The CDR3 DNA is TGCGCCAGCAGCCCCCGGCCTAGCGGGACGTACGAGCAGTACTTC. This translates into CASSPRPSGTYEQYF.

This chain connects TRBV28 to TRBJ1-2; D unresolved. The germline V and J ends were trimmed by 4 bases and 5 bases, with 14 bases remaining between them. The CDR3 is made up of 14 amino acids. Germline V gives CDR1 MDHEN, CDR2 SYDVKM. The CDR3: CASSSTGTGYGYTF. CDR3 nucleotide sequence: TGTGCCAGCAGTTCGACGGGAACGGGATATGGCTACACCTTC.

The chain is built from TRBV7-9 and TRBJ1-1; D is ambiguous. Germline V gene data show CDR1 as SEHNR and CDR2 as FQNEAQ (reference sequence). V lost 1 base and J 1 base, leaving 7 bases between the germline ends. The CDR3 length is 14 residues. CDR3 amino acids: CASSLGGENTEAFF. The CDR3, as DNA: TGTGCCAGCAGCTTAGGCGGCGAGAACACTGAAGCTTTCTTT.

This clone was seen a handful of times. J is TRBJ1-5 and V is TRBV19; 10 bases match TRBD1. The V gene's germline CDR1 is LNHDA and CDR2 SQIVND (reference sequence). The CDR3 covers 15 residues. V gave up 7 bases and J gave up 6 bases; unmatched junction bases: 9. In DNA, the CDR3 is TGTGCCAGTACCGCGTCGGGACAGGGGTTTCAGCCCCAGCATTTT. It translates to CASTASGQGFQPQHF.

This rearrangement joins TRBV11-3 to TRBJ2-2; TRBD2 might be the D (5 bases). This CDR3 spans 15 amino acids. Trimming cost V 2 bases and J 1 base, with 8 bases left between them. Germline values: CDR1 SGHNT, CDR2 YENEEA. Here the CDR3 DNA reads TGTGCCAGCAGCTTATACGAGGGGAACACCGGGGAGCTGTTTTTT. The encoded protein is CASSLYEGNTGELFF.